This T cell receptor (beta chain) was identified during a study of control samples from healthy donors and cancer patients (dated by TCRdb to 2020 to 2022). The library was built by means of the immunoSEQ multiplex PCR assay. TCRdb re-hosts the immuneACCESS table, in-frame sequences only. Its copies lack some clones; in the studies checked, an unresolved V gene accounts for under half of them, and the cause for the rest is not known. The sample profile shows about 160,000 clones; around 90% of them were found once. The ten largest clones add up to 12% of the sample. V is shortened by 4 bases, J by 0 bases, and the region joining them spans 10 bases. Spanning cysteine to phenylalanine, the CDR3 consists of 14 amino acids. The read is trimmed to its CDR3 DNA, 42 bases read in frame from base 1. The germline V gene encodes CDR1 MDHEN and CDR2 SYDVKM. Regarding this clone: There is no known antigen for this receptor. Base qualities are not recorded, but no much larger clone differs from it by a single base.

This receptor chain uses TRBV28 and TRBJ2-7, with no D gene named confidently. The sequenced sample consisted of blood. The sequence was collected from a man in his thirties or forties in good health. The sequenced DNA is TGTGCCAGCAGTTCCCCTCGGCCCTCCTACGAGCAGTACTTC. It specifies CASSSPRPSYEQYF.